The sequence of this T cell receptor (beta chain) was determined in a study of shared clonotypes between healthy human individuals. Generated by immunoSEQ multiplex PCR, the TCRdb table keeps only in-frame clones and is missing some. This sample has 2 million to 2.5 million clones, with roughly 90% found just once. This TCR derives from a man aged 18-30 years in good health. Some clones in this sample may be carry-over from other donors' samples. Sequenced material: naive CD4+ T cells from PBMCs. Stated subset: CD45RA+ positively selected.

CDR3 amino acids: CASRVGEETQYF. The CDR3 DNA follows: TGTGCCAGCAGGGTAGGCGAGGAGACCCAGTACTTC. The chain is built from TRBV28 and TRBJ2-5, with unresolved D. This CDR3 is 12 amino acids long. Germline lookup yields CDR1 MDHEN and CDR2 SYDVKM. V was shortened by 6 bases and J by 5 bases, with 10 bases between the two germline ends.